This entry is about one T cell receptor (beta chain). No antigen is known for it. The CDR3 covers 16 residues. V was pared by 0 bases and J by 8 bases, with 16 bases between. Germline V gives CDR1 MNHEY, CDR2 SVGAGI. This record comes from a study of PD-1 blockade in mismatch repair-deficient tumors. Study results and limitations: After pembrolizumab, tumor-resident clones rose rapidly, then generally contracted before radiologic responses.

TCR sequencing covered a few patients who responded to pembrolizumab. Clones were sequenced by immunoSEQ multiplex PCR, and TCRdb holds only the in-frame ones, with some missing. The sample includes around 130,000 clones, around nine tenths of them seen just once. The chain joins TRBV6-5 to TRBJ1-4; the D is unclear. The sequenced sample was peripheral blood, obtained just over 70 weeks after starting pembrolizumab. The TCR was taken from an adult with mismatch repair-deficient cancer. CDR3 amino acids: CASSYSKFFVVEKLFF. In DNA form, the CDR3 reads TGTGCCAGCAGTTACTCGAAATTTTTCGTGGTGGAAAAACTGTTTTTT.